This passage covers 22 T cell receptor beta chains from one sample sequenced in a study of monozygotic twins with inflammatory bowel disease. TCRdb reprocessed the 5' RACE reads and stores each CDR3 protein as one record, lacking DNA. The sample features 200,000 to 250,000 distinct CDR3 sequences, with approximately 7.7% in its top ten. The sequenced material came from blood. These TCRs come from a human donor with ulcerative colitis or Crohn's disease, or a healthy co-twin of an affected twin (not recorded which).

V gene TRBV19 combines with J gene TRBJ2-1; TCRdb's D call, TRBD1, is unchecked because there is no DNA. This CDR3 contains 15 residues. Per germline, CDR1 LNHDA and CDR2 SQIVND (reference sequence). Here the CDR3 reads CASSLGGTGRNEQFF. The full variable domain, rest sourced from reference TRBV19 and TRBJ2-1, is DGGITQSPKYLFRKEGQNVTLSCEQNLNHDAMYWYRQDPGQGLRLIYYSQIVNDFQKGDIAEGYSVSREKKESFPLTVTSAQKNPTAFYLCASSLGGTGRNEQFFGPGTRLTVL.

The V and J genes are TRBV14 and TRBJ1-1. The CDR3 totals 14 residues. The germline V gene has CDR1 SGHDN and CDR2 FVKESK. The CDR3 protein is CASSQVPGTSEAFF. Full variable domain (rest looked up from reference TRBV14 and TRBJ1-1): EAGVTQFPSHSVIEKGQTVTLRCDPISGHDNLYWYRRVMGKEIKFLLHFVKESKQDESGMPNNRFLAERTGGTYSTLKVQPAELEDSGVYFCASSQVPGTSEAFFGQGTRLTVV.

The J gene is TRBJ1-5, the V gene TRBV11-2; TCRdb's D gene call, TRBD1, goes unchecked for lack of DNA. Germline CDR1 reads SGHAT; CDR2 reads FQNNGV. This CDR3 has 14 residues. Here the CDR3 reads CASSRGYSNQPQHF.

The chain has TRBV11-1 and TRBJ2-6; TCRdb's assignment of TRBD2 cannot be checked, as there is no DNA. Germline loops: CDR1 SGHAT, CDR2 FQDESV (reference sequence). The CDR3 runs 18 residues. The CDR3 loop is CASRAREEVLSGANVLTF.

This chain connects TRBV7-2 to TRBJ1-1; with no DNA, the TCRdb D assignment of TRBD1 cannot be verified. The CDR3 has 15 amino acids. Germline V gene sequence: CDR1 SGHTA, CDR2 FQGNSA. CDR3: CASSLGPLVRSEAFF.

CDR3 sequence reads: CASSLGQGRETQYF. This sequence joins TRBV5-1 and TRBJ2-5; lacking DNA, the TRBD1 call made by TCRdb goes unchecked. The CDR3 is 14 amino acids. CDR1 and CDR2 from the germline V gene are SGHRS and YFSETQ.

Here the CDR3 reads CASSLGVIGITEAFF. The chain recombines TRBV27 with TRBJ1-1. CDR1 is MNHEY, CDR2 SMNVEV, per germline (reference sequence). The CDR3 has 15 residues.

This chain connects TRBV7-8 to TRBJ2-7; the D call from TCRdb, TRBD1, cannot be confirmed without DNA. The CDR3 totals 15 residues. Germline V lookup: CDR1 SGHVS, CDR2 FQNEAQ. This chain's CDR3 is CASSLGGTAIYEQYF.

The chain links TRBV5-1 to TRBJ2-1; the TRBD1 assignment by TCRdb is unverifiable without DNA. Germline loops: CDR1 SGHRS, CDR2 YFSETQ. CDR3 length equals 14 residues. This CDR3 reads CASSPGTGTGEQFF. Using reference TRBV5-1 and TRBJ2-1 for the parts outside the CDR3, the full variable domain is KAGVTQTPRYLIKTRGQQVTLSCSPISGHRSVSWYQQTPGQGLQFLFEYFSETQRNKGNFPGRFSGRQFSNSRSEMNVSTLELGDSALYLCASSPGTGTGEQFFGPGTRLTVL.

The gene calls are TRBV5-1 and TRBJ2-5; the TCRdb call, TRBD2, lacks DNA for checking. The V gene's germline CDR1 is SGHRS and CDR2 YFSETQ. CDR3 length equals 17 residues. This chain's CDR3 is CASSLDGRAGVPETQYF.

The V gene is TRBV7-9, the J gene TRBJ1-5. Germline CDR1 reads SEHNR; CDR2 reads FQNEAQ (reference sequence). The CDR3 runs to 11 residues. CDR3: CASSSEGPQHF. The whole variable domain, filled in from reference TRBV7-9 and TRBJ1-5, reads DTGVSQNPRHKITKRGQNVTFRCDPISEHNRLYWYRQTLGQGPEFLTYFQNEAQLEKSRLLSDRFSAERPKGSFSTLEIQRTEQGDSAMYLCASSSEGPQHFGDGTRLSIL.

J is TRBJ2-7 and V is TRBV6-5; the D gene TCRdb calls, TRBD1, cannot be checked with no DNA. The CDR3 length is 13 residues. Germline CDR1 and CDR2: MNHEY and SVGAGI. The CDR3 here is CASSFDRADEQYF.

This sequence joins TRBV20-1 and TRBJ2-5. Germline V gives CDR1 DFQATT, CDR2 SNEGSKA (reference sequence). This CDR3 is built from 14 residues. CDR3 amino acids: CSAYKIGTQETQYF.

This rearrangement joins TRBV5-1 to TRBJ1-1; with no DNA, the TCRdb D assignment of TRBD1 cannot be verified. The CDR3 covers 14 residues. CDR1 and CDR2 (germline): SGHRS, YFSETQ. The CDR3 spells CASSPGSAHTEAFF.

The gene calls are TRBV5-1 and TRBJ2-3; the D call from TCRdb, TRBD2, cannot be confirmed without DNA. This CDR3 comprises 17 residues. Germline CDR1 reads SGHRS; CDR2 reads YFSETQ. The CDR3 loop is CASSLAESSGSTDTQYF. Full variable domain (missing parts from reference TRBV5-1 and TRBJ2-3): KAGVTQTPRYLIKTRGQQVTLSCSPISGHRSVSWYQQTPGQGLQFLFEYFSETQRNKGNFPGRFSGRQFSNSRSEMNVSTLELGDSALYLCASSLAESSGSTDTQYFGPGTRLTVL.

The chain carries TRBV20-1 and TRBJ2-1; TCRdb's assignment of TRBD2 cannot be checked, as there is no DNA. The CDR3 sequence is 16 residues long. Germline V CDR1 and CDR2: DFQATT, SNEGSKA (reference sequence). CDR3 sequence reads: CSAEPGSGSSYNEQFF.

The chain has TRBV13 and TRBJ1-3. The CDR3 has 15 residues. Germline V lookup: CDR1 PRHDT, CDR2 FYEKMQ (reference sequence). This chain's CDR3 is CASSTSLYSGNTIYF.

The chain joins TRBV11-2 to TRBJ2-1; without DNA, the TCRdb call of TRBD2 cannot be checked. CDR1 is SGHAT and CDR2 is FQNNGV in the germline V gene. The CDR3 is 15 amino acids. The CDR3 loop reads CASSNSGGGYNEQFF.

The rearrangement joins TRBV6-2 or TRBV6-3 to TRBJ2-1; with no DNA, the TCRdb D assignment of TRBD1 cannot be verified. The CDR3 runs to 15 residues. Germline V gene data show CDR1 as MNHEY and CDR2 as SVGEGT. This chain's CDR3 is CASRPRGVSYNEQFF.

J is TRBJ2-1 and V is TRBV9; TCRdb lists TRBD2, though no DNA is available to test this call. The CDR3 runs to 13 residues. The germline gives CDR1 SGDLS, CDR2 YYNGEE. CDR3 amino acids: CASSPLLGNEQFF.

The V and J genes are TRBV3-1 and TRBJ2-1. The CDR3 contains 15 residues. Germline V gene lookup returns CDR1 LGHDT and CDR2 YNNKEL (reference sequence). CDR3 loop: CASSQDRGLYNEQFF.

The rearrangement uses TRBV5-1 and TRBJ2-1; TCRdb's D gene call, TRBD2, goes unchecked for lack of DNA. CDR1 and CDR2 (germline): SGHRS, YFSETQ. The CDR3 spans 18 residues. The CDR3: CASSLAPSSGRQNNEQFF.